The 7 T cell receptor beta chains below were found in one sample sequenced in a study of naive and memory T cell subsets. Points from the study as a whole: Naive repertoires, especially CD8, held a few larger clonotypes, possibly memory cells re-expressing CD45RA.

Both TRBC1 and TRBC2 were covered by a beta constant-region primer of two equimolar oligonucleotides. Ligated cDNA was amplified by four rounds of PCR with nested alpha and beta constant-region primers and SP2. TCRdb re-called the UMI-ligation and nested PCR reads through MiXCR, storing one row per CDR3 protein. Of approximately 150,000 distinct CDR3 sequences in the sample, 22% were seen once. Their target antigens are unknown. Sequencing was done on a sample of naive CD4+ T cells from blood. These receptors came from a human donor in good health.

This clonotype was found a few times. V is TRBV20-1 and J is TRBJ2-1; D is undetermined. V was cut by 3 bases and J by 7 bases, with 16 bases left in between. The CDR3 covers 14 residues. Germline CDR1 reads DFQATT; CDR2 reads SNEGSKA (reference sequence). The CDR3 bases are TGCAGTGCTAGGGCTATCTCTGGGCCAAATGAGCAGTTCTTC. Residues: CSARAISGPNEQFF.

Many counts were recorded for this clonotype. The rearrangement uses TRBV11-2 and TRBJ2-7; D is unclear. This CDR3 is 13 amino acids long. Germline V gene lookup returns CDR1 SGHAT and CDR2 FQNNGV. Trimming stripped 4 bases from V and 3 bases from J, with 10 bases between. The CDR3 DNA is TGTGCCAGCAGCTCGGACGCACGCTACGAGCAGTACTTC. This codes for CASSSDARYEQYF.

This chain joins TRBV12-3 or TRBV12-4 and TRBJ1-2; D is unresolved. The CDR3 runs 12 residues. V lost 5 bases and J lost 4, with 8 bases in between. The DNA of the CDR3 is TGTGCCAGCAGTGTAAAGTCCTATGGCTACACCTTC. Translated: CASSVKSYGYTF.

This clonotype was seen repeatedly, ten times or more. CDR3 coding DNA: TGTGCCAGCAGTTACTCTAGCTACAATGAGCAGTTCTTC. Its translation: CASSYSSYNEQFF. The chain carries TRBV6-6 and TRBJ2-1; D gene ambiguous. V shed 0 bases and J shed 3 bases, with 3 bases lying between them. CDR1 and CDR2 from the germline V gene are MNHNY and SVGAGI (reference sequence). The CDR3 is 13 residues long.

This clonotype was counted at least ten times. The V gene is TRBV18, the J gene TRBJ2-4; no reliable D call. The CDR3 extends over 12 amino acids. From germline, CDR1 is KGHSH and CDR2 LQKENI. Trimming took 5 bases from V and 6 from J, leaving 8 bases between them. CDR3 region: CASSSRGNIQYF. The CDR3 DNA is TGTGCCAGCTCATCCAGAGGAAACATTCAGTACTTC. Looking up the rest from reference TRBV18 and TRBJ2-4 gives the full variable domain: NAGVMQNPRHLVRRRGQEARLRCSPMKGHSHVYWYRQLPEEGLKFMVYLQKENIIDESGMPKERFSAEFPKEGPSILRIQQVVRGDSAAYFCASSSRGNIQYFGAGTRLSVL.

The CDR3: CASSSPLGGISNYEQYF. DNA for the CDR3: TGTGCCAGCAGTTCCCCGCTCGGGGGGATATCAAACTACGAGCAGTACTTC. The V gene is TRBV28, the J gene TRBJ2-7, with 7 bases fitting TRBD2. Per the germline V gene, CDR1 is MDHEN and CDR2 is SYDVKM. The junction had 15 bases not matched to a gene; V was cut back by 4 bases and J by 3 bases. The CDR3 is 17 amino acids.

The chain uses TRBV3-1 and TRBJ1-3; a possible D gene is TRBD1 (5 bases). CDR3 length: 14 amino acids. The V end was cut by 4 bases, the J end by 4 bases, with 11 bases between. Germline V gene lookup returns CDR1 LGHDT and CDR2 YNNKEL (reference sequence). CDR3 sequence: CASSPGTGGNTIYF. Here the CDR3 DNA reads TGTGCCAGCAGCCCCGGGACCGGAGGAAACACCATATATTTT.